The 2 T cell receptor beta chains given below trace back to one sample, sequenced in a study of PD-1 blockade in classical Hodgkin lymphoma. All the patients suffered relapse after autologous stem cell transplantation, and brentuximab vedotin exposure differed. Libraries were prepared by immunoSEQ multiplex PCR; TCRdb keeps only in-frame clonotypes and omits some of them. The table lists about 37,000 clones, 76% of them singletons. The specimen comprised peripheral blood mononuclear cells (PBMCs), sampled before the second cycle of nivolumab. These receptors all come from a human donor with classical Hodgkin lymphoma.

The chain combines TRBV7-3 with TRBJ2-3; D might be TRBD2 (7 bases). The CDR3 is 16 amino acids. V lost 5 bases to trimming and J lost 0 bases, with 15 bases between them. Germline lookup yields CDR1 SGHTA and CDR2 FQGTGA. The chain's CDR3 is CASSPRGGASTDTQYF. CDR3 in DNA: TGTGCCAGCAGCCCCCGAGGGGGGGCTAGCACAGATACGCAGTATTTT. The full variable domain, with the rest looked up from reference TRBV7-3 and TRBJ2-3, is GAGVSQTPSNKVTEKGKYVELRCDPISGHTALYWYRQSLGQGPEFLIYFQGTGAADDSGLPNDRFFAVRPEGSVSTLKIQRTERGDSAVYLCASSPRGGASTDTQYFGPGTRLTVL.

V gene TRBV11-2 combines with J gene TRBJ2-6, with TRBD1 as a possible D gene (5 bases). The V end was cut by 6 bases, the J end by 1 base, with 13 bases between. Germline V gene sequence: CDR1 SGHAT, CDR2 FQNNGV. This CDR3 region has 16 residues. The CDR3 loop reads CASSQTPGSGANVLTF. Here the CDR3 DNA reads TGTGCCAGCAGTCAAACCCCAGGGTCTGGGGCCAACGTCCTGACTTTC. Looking up the rest from reference TRBV11-2 and TRBJ2-6 gives the full variable domain: EAGVAQSPRYKIIEKRQSVAFWCNPISGHATLYWYQQILGQGPKLLIQFQNNGVVDDSQLPKDRFSAERLKGVDSTLKIQPAKLEDSAVYLCASSQTPGSGANVLTFGAGSRLTVL.